This record covers a single T cell receptor (beta chain). This sample stems from a study of blood T cell repertoires in COVID-19. Generated by immunoSEQ multiplex PCR, the TCRdb table keeps only in-frame clones and is missing some. The sample lists more than 80,000 clones, more than 65% occurring once. From germline, CDR1 is MNHNY and CDR2 SVGAGI (reference sequence). V was cut by 5 bases and J by 4 bases, with 21 bases left in between. The CDR3 consists of 18 residues. The sample consisted of peripheral blood. The clonotype comes from a woman of 80 years or more with active or convalescent COVID-19. V and J are TRBV6-6 and TRBJ1-6; possibly TRBD1 for D (6 bases). This chain's CDR3 is CASSRITGRGGYNSPLHF. The CDR3 nucleotides are TGTGCCAGCAGTCGTATTACAGGGAGGGGGGGTTATAATTCACCCCTCCACTTT.